The 8 T cell receptor beta chains in this list originate from one sample, sequenced in a study of T cell repertoires in cytomegalovirus infection. Their antigens remain unidentified. One entry per CDR3 protein results from TCRdb running MiXCR on the reads. The sample has under 450,000 distinct CDR3 sequences; about 32% are singletons. Sequencing was performed on cultured PBMCs, taken from culture after CMV antigen stimulation. These receptors originate from a human donor in good health (CMV status not recorded). Some clones in this sample may be carry-over from other donors' samples.

The rearrangement joins TRBV11-2 to TRBJ2-3, with D possibly matching TRBD2 (5 bases). The V end was cut by 4 bases, the J end by 0 bases, with 11 bases between. CDR3 length: 15 amino acids. Germline V lookup: CDR1 SGHAT, CDR2 FQNNGV. CDR3 bases: TGTGCCAGCAGCTACGTCAGGACTAGCACAGATACGCAGTATTTT. Its translation: CASSYVRTSTDTQYF.

The rearrangement links TRBV7-9 to TRBJ1-4; TRBD1 might be the D (6 bases). The germline V and J ends were trimmed by 6 bases and 3 bases, with 11 bases remaining between them. Germline V gene lookup returns CDR1 SEHNR and CDR2 FQNEAQ (reference sequence). This CDR3 contains 14 residues. The chain's CDR3 is CASSSGAANEKLFF. DNA for the CDR3: TGTGCCAGCAGTTCAGGGGCAGCTAATGAAAAACTGTTTTTT.

This clonotype was observed a handful of times. The V and J genes are TRBV6-1 and TRBJ2-4, with D perhaps TRBD1 (6 bases). Trimming cost V 6 bases and J 7 bases, with 13 bases left between them. Germline lookup yields CDR1 MNHNS and CDR2 SASEGT. The CDR3 runs to 13 residues. CDR3: CASRATGSNIQYF. The CDR3 DNA is TGTGCCAGCAGGGCTACAGGGAGCAACATTCAGTACTTC.

This clonotype was picked up a small number of times. This sequence joins TRBV4-1 and TRBJ2-3, with 9 bases lining up with TRBD2. The CDR3 length is 16 residues. Unmatched junction bases numbered 9, after V lost 7 bases and J lost 1 base. Germline CDR1 is MGHRA and CDR2 is YSYEKL. The chain's CDR3 is CASNTDLAGRTDTQYF. DNA for the CDR3: TGCGCCAGCAACACAGATCTAGCGGGACGCACAGATACGCAGTATTTT.

Concerning this clonotype itself: Germline and junction disagree at one end, which may indicate a read error. The chain couples TRBV28 to TRBJ1-2, with a possible D match to TRBD1 (5 bases). CDR1 is MDHEN, CDR2 SYDVKM, per germline. This CDR3 has 12 residues. The CDR3 loop reads CVSSLSGNGYTF. CDR3 coding DNA: TGTGTCAGCAGTTTATCAGGGAATGGCTACACCTTC.

The J gene is TRBJ2-2, the V gene TRBV3-1; D is unresolved. The CDR3 length is 14 residues. V lost 4 bases, J lost 3 bases, and 9 bases lay in between. Germline lookup yields CDR1 LGHDT and CDR2 YNNKEL (reference sequence). In DNA, the CDR3 is TGTGCCAGCAGCCCCCAAGCGTACACCGGGGAGCTGTTTTTT. Translated, it gives CASSPQAYTGELFF.

Many counts were recorded for this clonotype. The chain is built from TRBV7-8 and TRBJ1-1; unclear D gene. The CDR3 has 13 amino acids. V dropped 5 bases and J dropped 0 bases, with 7 bases sitting between them. Germline V gives CDR1 SGHVS, CDR2 FQNEAQ. The CDR3 region has the DNA TGTGCCAGCAGCACAAAATTGAACACTGAAGCTTTCTTT. Translation: CASSTKLNTEAFF. Filled out from reference TRBV7-8 and TRBJ1-1, the complete variable domain reads GAGVSQSPRYKVAKRGQDVALRCDPISGHVSLFWYQQALGQGPEFLTYFQNEAQLDKSGLPSDRFFAERPEGSVSTLKIQRTQQEDSAVYLCASSTKLNTEAFFGQGTRLTVV.

This chain joins TRBV6-6 and TRBJ1-5; D unresolved. The germline CDR1 and CDR2 sequences are MNHNY and SVGAGI (reference sequence). V was cut by 7 bases and J by 0 bases, with 13 bases left in between. The CDR3 is 15 residues long. CDR3 residues: CASNSLHLSNQPQHF. The CDR3 DNA reads TGTGCCAGCAACTCGTTACATCTTAGCAATCAGCCCCAGCATTTT.